The next 20 T cell receptor beta chains were all read from a single sample in a study of T cell changes during pregnancy in multiple sclerosis. Repertoires were generated with immunoSEQ multiplex PCR, while TCRdb's copy carries only in-frame clones and drops some. The sample lists approximately 50,000 clones, 90% to 95% occurring once. Sequencing used CD8+ T cells from peripheral blood mononuclear cells, obtained after pregnancy. The source is a female donor with multiple sclerosis, enrolled in a pregnancy study.

J is TRBJ2-2 and V is TRBV15; D remains unclear. Germline lookup yields CDR1 LNHNV and CDR2 YYDKDF (reference sequence). Trimming pared 2 bases from V and 2 bases from J, leaving 6 bases between. The CDR3 has 14 amino acids. Written as DNA, the CDR3 is TGTGCCACCAGCAGATCCTCTAACACCGGGGAGCTGTTTTTT. It is translated as CATSRSSNTGELFF. The full variable domain, with the rest looked up from reference TRBV15 and TRBJ2-2, is DAMVIQNPRYQVTQFGKPVTLSCSQTLNHNVMYWYQQKSSQAPKLLFHYYDKDFNNEADTPDNFQSRRPNTSFCFLDIRSPGLGDTAMYLCATSRSSNTGELFFGEGSRLTVL.

This sequence joins TRBV19 and TRBJ1-5, with a possible D match to TRBD1 (6 bases). Per the germline V gene, CDR1 is LNHDA and CDR2 is SQIVND (reference sequence). The V gene lost 7 bases and the J gene lost 0 bases, with 16 bases spanning the gap. This CDR3 contains 16 residues. The CDR3 loop is CASTSRDTYSNQPQHF. The CDR3 DNA reads as TGTGCCAGTACCAGCCGGGACACCTATAGCAATCAGCCCCAGCATTTT.

This chain uses TRBV2 with TRBJ2-3, with TRBD2 matching 8 bases. Germline CDR1 is SNHLY and CDR2 is FYNNEI. The CDR3 contains 17 residues. V was clipped by 6 bases and J by 4 bases; unmatched bases: 15. CDR3 residues: CASSEPRTSQIADTQYF. CDR3 coding DNA: TGTGCCAGCAGCGAACCTAGGACTAGCCAAATTGCAGATACGCAGTATTTT.

This chain joins TRBV7-9 and TRBJ1-1; D perhaps matches TRBD1 (6 bases). Looked up from germline, CDR1 is SEHNR and CDR2 is FQNEAQ (reference sequence). The CDR3 totals 16 residues. Between the trimmed V and J ends, which lost 3 bases and 1 base, there was a span of 15 bases. CDR3 sequence (DNA): TGTGCCAGCAGCTTGGACAGCCACCTAAAGAACACTGAAGCTTTCTTT. Its translation is CASSLDSHLKNTEAFF.

The gene calls are TRBV2 and TRBJ1-1, with D tentatively TRBD1 (6 bases). Trimming removed 7 bases from V and 3 bases from J, with 9 bases in between. Germline-derived CDR1 and CDR2 are SNHLY and FYNNEI. This CDR3 is built from 12 residues. CDR3 sequence reads: CASKPGDTEAFF. CDR3 nucleotide sequence: TGTGCCAGCAAACCAGGGGACACTGAAGCTTTCTTT. Based on the CDR3 plus reference TRBV2 and TRBJ1-1, the full variable domain is EPEVTQTPSHQVTQMGQEVILRCVPISNHLYFYWYRQILGQKVEFLVSFYNNEISEKSEIFDDQFSVERPDGSNFTLKIRSTKLEDSAMYFCASKPGDTEAFFGQGTRLTVV.

The chain joins TRBV13 to TRBJ2-3; 12 bases are a match to TRBD2. The germline CDR1 and CDR2 sequences are PRHDT and FYEKMQ (reference sequence). This CDR3 spans 16 amino acids. V lost 5 bases to trimming and J lost 3 bases; unmatched junction nucleotides: 6. Here the CDR3 reads CASSLRLAGETDTQYF. CDR3 DNA: TGTGCCAGCAGCCTTCGACTAGCGGGGGAGACAGATACGCAGTATTTT.

V and J are TRBV7-9 and TRBJ1-1; 7 positions agree with TRBD1. Trimming at V came to 5 bases and at J to 6 bases, leaving 21 bases not matched to a gene. Germline CDR1 is SEHNR and CDR2 is FQNEAQ (reference sequence). The CDR3 has 18 residues. The CDR3 sequence is CASSPPFIDREVSAEAFF. The CDR3 nucleotides read TGTGCCAGCAGCCCTCCTTTCATAGACAGGGAAGTAAGCGCTGAAGCTTTCTTT.

The chain carries TRBV6-6 and TRBJ2-1; 7 nucleotides agree with TRBD2. The CDR3 sequence is 15 residues long. The germline gives CDR1 MNHNY, CDR2 SVGAGI (reference sequence). Trimming took 4 bases from V and 1 from J; bases not matched to a gene: 4. The CDR3: CASSLAGWSYNEQFF. The CDR3 bases are TGTGCCAGCAGTTTAGCGGGCTGGTCCTACAATGAGCAGTTCTTC.

The CDR3 nucleotides read TGTGCCAGCAGCTTGGCGGGTATTGAAGCTTTCTTT. Amino acid sequence: CASSLAGIEAFF. The J gene is TRBJ1-1, the V gene TRBV5-6, with D unclear. Trimming took 0 bases from V and 7 from J, leaving 7 bases between them. This CDR3 is built from 12 residues. Germline values: CDR1 SGHDT, CDR2 YYEEEE. The whole variable domain, filled in from reference TRBV5-6 and TRBJ1-1, reads DAGVTQSPTHLIKTRGQQVTLRCSPKSGHDTVSWYQQALGQGPQFIFQYYEEEERQRGNFPDRFSGHQFPNYSSELNVNALLLGDSALYLCASSLAGIEAFFGQGTRLTVV.

This clone was seen just once. The chain couples TRBV9 to TRBJ2-6; D is perhaps TRBD1 (5 bases). Germline CDR1 reads SGDLS; CDR2 reads YYNGEE. Trimming took 3 bases from V and 0 from J, leaving 7 bases between them. The CDR3 sequence is 15 residues long. CDR3 sequence reads: CASSARVSGANVLTF. The CDR3 bases are TGTGCCAGCAGCGCCAGGGTCTCTGGGGCCAACGTCCTGACTTTC.

The CDR3 region is CASSSGGAVYNEQFF. The CDR3 DNA is TGTGCCAGCAGCTCCGGGGGGGCGGTATACAATGAGCAGTTCTTC. V usage is TRBV13 and J usage is TRBJ2-1; 8 bases map to TRBD2. The CDR3 is made up of 15 amino acids. Losses at the gene ends were 4 bases for V and 4 bases for J; bases not matched to a gene: 6. Germline V CDR1 and CDR2: PRHDT, FYEKMQ (reference sequence). Using reference TRBV13 and TRBJ2-1 for the parts outside the CDR3, the full variable domain is AAGVIQSPRHLIKEKRETATLKCYPIPRHDTVYWYQQGPGQDPQFLISFYEKMQSDKGSIPDRFSAQQFSDYHSELNMSSLELGDSALYFCASSSGGAVYNEQFFGPGTRLTVL.

This chain joins TRBV15 and TRBJ1-1; 11 positions agree with TRBD1. This CDR3 comprises 15 residues. Per the germline V gene, CDR1 is LNHNV and CDR2 is YYDKDF (reference sequence). V dropped 2 bases and J dropped 5; count of bases not matched to a gene: 4. The CDR3 bases are TGTGCCACCAGCAGATGGGGACAGGGGGTTACTGAAGCTTTCTTT. Translated: CATSRWGQGVTEAFF.

This chain connects TRBV5-5 to TRBJ1-6; D is possibly TRBD1 (5 bases). CDR1 SGHKS and CDR2 YYEKEE come from the germline V gene (reference sequence). This CDR3 spans 12 amino acids. Trimming stripped 4 bases from V and 11 bases from J, with 10 bases between. The CDR3 here is CASSVDSTPLHF. In DNA, the CDR3 is TGTGCCAGCAGCGTCGACAGCACACCCCTCCACTTT.

The V gene is TRBV10-3, the J gene TRBJ2-5, with 9 bases that match TRBD1. Trimming at V came to 10 bases and at J to 2 bases, leaving 2 bases not matched to a gene. CDR3 length: 12 amino acids. CDR1 ENHRY and CDR2 SYGVKD come from the germline V gene. This CDR3 reads CATGTGQETQYF. In nucleotides, the CDR3 is TGTGCCACCGGGACAGGGCAAGAGACCCAGTACTTC.

V and J are TRBV5-1 and TRBJ2-6, with TRBD2 matching over 7 bases. Germline values: CDR1 SGHRS, CDR2 YFSETQ. With 3 bases clipped from V and 1 base from J, the junction kept 10 bases outside the gene matches. The CDR3 length is 18 residues. DNA for the CDR3: TGCGCCAGCAGCTCCCGGGACTACCAACCTTCTGGGGCCAACGTCCTGACTTTC. Its translation is CASSSRDYQPSGANVLTF.

V and J are TRBV11-2 and TRBJ2-1; TRBD1 matches at 10 bases. V lost 1 base, J lost 5 bases, and 11 bases stayed unmatched. The CDR3 spans 18 residues. Germline V gene data show CDR1 as SGHAT and CDR2 as FQNNGV. The CDR3 bases are TGTGCCAGCAGCTTAGGGACAGGGGGATTTGGACTTAACAATGAGCAGTTCTTC. It yields the protein CASSLGTGGFGLNNEQFF.

The chain employs TRBV7-8 and TRBJ1-4, with unresolved D. V was trimmed by 2 bases and J by 0 bases, leaving 10 bases between them. CDR3 length equals 16 residues. Germline loops: CDR1 SGHVS, CDR2 FQNEAQ. CDR3 sequence (DNA): TGTGCCAGCAGCTTACCAAAGAGCGCAACTAATGAAAAACTGTTTTTT. Its protein product is CASSLPKSATNEKLFF. Full variable domain (outside the CDR3, taken from reference TRBV7-8 and TRBJ1-4): GAGVSQSPRYKVAKRGQDVALRCDPISGHVSLFWYQQALGQGPEFLTYFQNEAQLDKSGLPSDRFFAERPEGSVSTLKIQRTQQEDSAVYLCASSLPKSATNEKLFFGSGTQLSVL.

The chain is built from TRBV9 and TRBJ2-1; D gene ambiguous. Germline assignment: CDR1 SGDLS and CDR2 YYNGEE. CDR3 length: 12 amino acids. Trimming removed 0 bases from V and 5 bases from J, with 3 bases in between. This chain's CDR3 is CASSVGDNEQFF. For the CDR3, the DNA is TGTGCCAGCAGCGTAGGCGACAATGAGCAGTTCTTC. Looking up the rest from reference TRBV9 and TRBJ2-1 gives the full variable domain: DSGVTQTPKHLITATGQRVTLRCSPRSGDLSVYWYQQSLDQGLQFLIQYYNGEERAKGNILERFSAQQFPDLHSELNLSSLELGDSALYFCASSVGDNEQFFGPGTRLTVL.

The chain links TRBV5-4 to TRBJ2-7, with TRBD1 as a possible D gene (6 bases). This CDR3 comprises 14 residues. Trimming stripped 4 bases from V and 2 bases from J, with 13 bases between. Germline CDR1 is SGHNT and CDR2 is YYREEE (reference sequence). CDR3 DNA sequence: TGTGCCAGCAGCCCCGCACAGGGTACCTACGAGCAGTACTTC. Translation: CASSPAQGTYEQYF.

About this clone: Given the absence of the conserved phenylalanine or tryptophan at the CDR3 end, a read error is likely. Because the CDR3's place on the DNA is in doubt, the DNA is left out and the CDR3 is given as listed by TCRdb. The V gene is TRBV6-6, the J gene TRBJ1-2; the table's D call of TRBD1 was not tested on the DNA. The CDR3 extends over 13 residues, inclusive of both ends. The germline V gene encodes CDR1 MNHNY and CDR2 SVGAGI (reference sequence). The CDR3 here is CASSYAQQGALTV.